The clone carrying this T cell receptor (beta chain) was detected a few times. Its antigen is as yet unknown. This CDR3 is built from 17 residues. V was shortened by 0 bases and J by 0 bases, with 17 bases between the two germline ends. Germline CDR1 DFQATT, CDR2 SNEGSKA (reference sequence). These data belong to a study of vaccination and CD4 T cells after COVID-19. At the Johns Hopkins FTIC core, DNA taken from cultured CD4+ T cells was sequenced by way of the Oncomine TCR Beta short-read assay. A single record per CDR3 protein comes from TCRdb applying MiXCR to the PCR reads. The table includes 15,000 to 20,000 distinct CDR3 sequences, 48% detected once. Regarding treatment: approximately nine-day PBMC culture with coronavirus spike peptide pools or control peptides (ViraFEST assay). PCR-confirmed positives ranged from March to December 2020, preceding US Alpha, Beta and Delta variants.

The gene calls are TRBV20-1 and TRBJ1-1, with D uncertain. The sample here was CD4+ T cells from blood, cultured in vitro, taken before SARS-CoV-2 vaccination. This receptor was taken from a human donor who had recovered from COVID-19. In nucleotides, the CDR3 is TGCAGTGCTAGAGATTTGTATATCGGGCAGTTGAACACTGAAGCTTTCTTT. Translated: CSARDLYIGQLNTEAFF.